This TCR beta chain was profiled in a study of post-analysis software for immune sequencing data. The study, taken as a whole, reports: Higher frequency in patients than in controls was seen for roughly 5 TRBV segments, with TRBV5-6, TRBV5-1 and TRBV20-1 among them. By F measure, samples from a shared preparation batch strongly co-clustered.

With respect to this clonotype: The antigen is not known.

Unique molecular identifiers had been added to the TCR beta cDNA libraries. TCRdb recomputed calls from the PCR reads with MiXCR, one row per CDR3 protein. The sample lists about 560,000 distinct CDR3 sequences; 44% were seen once. V gave up 6 bases and J gave up 8 bases, with 11 bases separating them. This CDR3 has 12 amino acids. This receptor was obtained from a girl between 10 and 17 years old with multiple sclerosis. The sequenced sample was blood. The J gene is TRBJ1-5, the V gene TRBV12-3 or TRBV12-4; a possible D gene is TRBD1 (6 bases). The CDR3 DNA sequence: TGTGCCAGCAGCTCACAGGGAAAGCCCCAGCATTTT. Translated, it gives CASSSQGKPQHF.